These 24 T cell receptor beta chains were sequenced from one sample in a study of blood T cells in healthy people across ages. Sample-barcoded 5' priming and a J-beta primer mix drove a second PCR of about 7 to 12 cycles. TCRdb redid the calling of the 5' RACE reads with MiXCR, one entry per CDR3 protein. This table holds 1.5 million to 2 million distinct CDR3 sequences, 28% found once. The sequenced sample was blood. These TCRs come from a woman aged 25 to 39 in good health.

The chain links TRBV6-4 to TRBJ2-4, with D unresolved. The CDR3 is 14 residues long. Between the trimmed V and J ends, which lost 4 bases and 0 bases, there was a span of 7 bases. The germline CDR1 and CDR2 sequences are MRHNA and SNTAGT. The CDR3 sequence is CASSAPLAKNIQYF. The CDR3 DNA follows: TGTGCCAGCAGTGCCCCGTTAGCCAAAAACATTCAGTACTTC.

This chain joins TRBV5-1 and TRBJ1-6; 8 positions agree with TRBD1. V lost 4 bases and J lost 5; bases outside the gene matches: 8. Germline values: CDR1 SGHRS, CDR2 YFSETQ. This CDR3 comprises 16 residues. CDR3 sequence reads: CASSGGDRMNNSPLHF. The CDR3 nucleotides are TGCGCCAGCAGCGGGGGGGACAGGATGAATAATTCACCCCTCCACTTT.

The gene calls are TRBV10-3 and TRBJ1-2, with D hard to call. Per the germline V gene, CDR1 is ENHRY and CDR2 is SYGVKD. The CDR3 sequence is 15 residues long. The V gene lost 3 bases and the J gene lost 2 bases, with 13 bases spanning the gap. CDR3 sequence: CAISDPGGPNYGYTF. The CDR3 DNA reads as TGTGCCATCAGTGACCCCGGTGGACCAAACTATGGCTACACCTTC.

This chain joins TRBV20-1 and TRBJ2-5, with D perhaps TRBD1 or TRBD2 (5 bases each). V was clipped by 6 bases and J by 1 base, with 15 bases between them. CDR1 is DFQATT, CDR2 SNEGSKA, per germline (reference sequence). The CDR3 spans 14 residues. CDR3 in amino acids: CSAWPRGVQETQYF. CDR3 in DNA: TGCAGTGCATGGCCGAGAGGGGTCCAAGAGACCCAGTACTTC.

The chain joins TRBV2 to TRBJ2-7, with D possibly being TRBD1 (6 bases). V was pared by 7 bases and J by 3 bases, with 13 bases between. Germline V gene data show CDR1 as SNHLY and CDR2 as FYNNEI. This CDR3 is built from 13 residues. The CDR3 DNA reads TGTGCCAGCAACTCAGGGGCCCTCTACGAGCAGTACTTC. Translated: CASNSGALYEQYF.

This rearrangement joins TRBV12-3 or TRBV12-4 to TRBJ2-1; D unclear. V lost 10 bases, J lost 5 bases, and 9 bases lay in between. There are 11 residues in the CDR3. CDR3 DNA: TGTGCCATAGACCGAGACAATGAGCAGTTCTTC. Translating it yields CAIDRDNEQFF.

This clonotype has just a few counts. The chain links TRBV5-1 to TRBJ2-5; 9 bases match TRBD1. The V and J ends lost 4 bases and 0 bases, in that order; junction bases with no gene match: 1. The CDR3 consists of 14 residues. The germline gives CDR1 SGHRS, CDR2 YFSETQ. CDR3 in amino acids: CASSGTGNQETQYF. CDR3 nucleotides: TGCGCCAGCAGCGGGACAGGGAACCAAGAGACCCAGTACTTC.

The chain employs TRBV10-3 and TRBJ2-3; D might be TRBD2 (6 bases). This CDR3 has 14 amino acids. Germline loops: CDR1 ENHRY, CDR2 SYGVKD. Trimming took off 2 bases at V and 9 bases at J, with 15 bases between the two ends. The CDR3 loop is CAISEGTPPITQYF. The CDR3 region has the DNA TGTGCCATCAGTGAGGGGACTCCCCCAATAACGCAGTATTTT.

In this sample, this clonotype turned up a few times. The chain joins TRBV7-8 to TRBJ2-1; 9 nucleotides align to TRBD1. CDR3 size: 16 residues. Germline CDR1 SGHVS, CDR2 FQNEAQ. The trim removed 3 bases at V and 4 bases at J, leaving 7 bases unmatched. CDR3 sequence reads: CASSFLGTGKYNEQFF. The CDR3 DNA is TGTGCCAGCAGCTTTTTGGGGACAGGGAAGTACAATGAGCAGTTCTTC.

This chain's CDR3 is CSVGTVPNYGYTF. The DNA of the CDR3 is TGCAGCGTTGGCACGGTCCCTAACTATGGCTACACCTTC. The rearrangement joins TRBV29-1 to TRBJ1-2, with D uncertain. CDR3 size: 13 residues. Germline V gene sequence: CDR1 SQVTM, CDR2 ANQGSEA. V lost 4 bases and J 0 bases, leaving 9 bases between the germline ends.

V is TRBV20-1 and J is TRBJ1-5, with 9 bases lining up with TRBD1. The CDR3 loop spans 17 amino acids. The J segment lost 0 bases and the V segment lost 5 bases, leaving 11 bases of the junction unmatched. Germline V gene data show CDR1 as DFQATT and CDR2 as SNEGSKA (reference sequence). CDR3 region: CSAHRTGEIRSNQPQHF. The CDR3 DNA sequence: TGCAGTGCTCACCGGACAGGGGAAATCCGTAGCAATCAGCCCCAGCATTTT.

The rearrangement links TRBV21-1 to TRBJ1-4. TRBV21-1 is a pseudogene locus. The CDR3 is made up of 16 amino acids. This chain's CDR3 is CASSKALGLRNEKLFF. DNA of the CDR3: TGTGCCAGCAGCAAAGCCTTAGGACTTCGGAATGAAAAACTGTTTTTT.

The V gene is TRBV29-1, the J gene TRBJ1-4; D gene uncertain. V shed 6 bases and J shed 8 bases, with 10 bases lying between them. The CDR3 spans 11 residues. Germline values: CDR1 SQVTM, CDR2 ANQGSEA. This chain's CDR3 is CSVSPGEKLFF. CDR3 DNA: TGCAGCGTATCCCCTGGGGAAAAACTGTTTTTT.

This chain connects TRBV10-3 to TRBJ2-1; 7 positions agree with TRBD1. There are 15 residues in the CDR3. The germline V gene has CDR1 ENHRY and CDR2 SYGVKD. The trim removed 2 bases at V and 9 bases at J, leaving 10 bases unmatched. CDR3 loop: CAISEVAGGEGEQFF. In DNA form, the CDR3 reads TGTGCCATCAGTGAGGTGGCAGGGGGAGAAGGTGAGCAGTTCTTC.

This clonotype was observed a few times. CDR3 sequence reads: CAHRPKGRDGYTF. The CDR3 DNA reads as TGTGCTCATCGCCCGAAAGGGAGGGACGGCTACACCTTC. The chain couples TRBV30 to TRBJ1-2, with a weak D call TRBD1 (5 bases). Germline CDR1 is GTSNPN and CDR2 is SVGIG (reference sequence). This CDR3 comprises 13 residues.

The V and J genes are TRBV7-9 and TRBJ2-5, with 8 bases lining up with TRBD1. V shed 5 bases, J shed 7 bases, and the junction held 12 bases outside the gene matches. Germline-derived CDR1 and CDR2 are SEHNR and FQNEAQ (reference sequence). The CDR3 sequence is 15 residues long. The CDR3 protein is CASSRGQGLDVTQYF. DNA for the CDR3: TGTGCCAGCAGCCGCGGACAGGGCTTGGACGTGACCCAGTACTTC.

This rearrangement joins TRBV20-1 to TRBJ1-6; TRBD1 might be the D (6 bases). Looked up from germline, CDR1 is DFQATT and CDR2 is SNEGSKA (reference sequence). V gave up 3 bases and J gave up 4 bases, with 13 bases separating them. The CDR3 spans 15 residues. The CDR3 region has the DNA TGCAGTGCTAGCCCCCAGGGGCCTTATAATTCACCCCTCCACTTT. Amino acid sequence: CSASPQGPYNSPLHF.

This clonotype has more than one count but fewer than ten. The chain joins TRBV5-1 to TRBJ2-3; a possible D gene is TRBD1 (6 bases). Germline V gene lookup returns CDR1 SGHRS and CDR2 YFSETQ. This CDR3 has 13 amino acids. The V and J ends lost 5 bases and 1 base respectively, with 8 bases between them. The CDR3 region is CASRWGRTDTQYF. DNA of the CDR3: TGCGCCAGCAGATGGGGGCGCACAGATACGCAGTATTTT.

This clonotype was detected a few times. The chain couples TRBV5-1 to TRBJ2-5; maybe TRBD2 (6 bases). CDR1 SGHRS and CDR2 YFSETQ come from the germline V gene. V was trimmed by 0 bases and J by 2 bases, leaving 14 bases between them. This CDR3 contains 16 residues. Written as DNA, the CDR3 is TGCGCCAGCAGCTTGGAGGGAGCGGGCGGGCAAGAGACCCAGTACTTC. Translating gives CASSLEGAGGQETQYF.

The CDR3 region is CASSALTGALTDTQYF. The CDR3 coding sequence is TGTGCCAGCAGCGCGTTGACAGGGGCCCTAACAGATACGCAGTATTTT. V gene TRBV9 combines with J gene TRBJ2-3, with 8 nucleotides matching TRBD1. The junction had 9 bases not matched to a gene; V was cut back by 3 bases and J by 3 bases. Germline V gene sequence: CDR1 SGDLS, CDR2 YYNGEE. CDR3 length: 16 residues. The full variable domain, its missing parts supplied by reference TRBV9 and TRBJ2-3, is DSGVTQTPKHLITATGQRVTLRCSPRSGDLSVYWYQQSLDQGLQFLIQYYNGEERAKGNILERFSAQQFPDLHSELNLSSLELGDSALYFCASSALTGALTDTQYFGPGTRLTVL.

The chain uses TRBV25-1 and TRBJ2-7; D not resolved. There are 11 residues in the CDR3. The germline V gene has CDR1 MGHDK and CDR2 SYGVNS. Trimming shortened V by 3 bases and J by 7 bases, and 7 bases separated the two germline ends. The CDR3 coding sequence is TGTGCCAGCAGTGACCTACGAGAGCAGTACTTC. Residues: CASSDLREQYF.

In its sample, this clonotype was seen many times. The chain couples TRBV5-5 to TRBJ2-1; TRBD2 matches 10 bases. V dropped 0 bases and J dropped 6; count of bases not matched to a gene: 15. Germline V gene data show CDR1 as SGHKS and CDR2 as YYEKEE (reference sequence). The CDR3 consists of 19 residues. The CDR3 DNA reads TGTGCCAGCAGCTTGGCCATCGGGGGACTAGCGACGAAGGGCAATGAGCAGTTCTTC. It encodes CASSLAIGGLATKGNEQFF.

This clonotype has more than one count but fewer than ten. The chain carries TRBV24-1 and TRBJ1-4, with D uncertain. Trimming pared 5 bases from V and 8 bases from J, leaving 17 bases between. CDR3 length: 15 residues. The germline V gene has CDR1 KGHDR and CDR2 SFDVKD. CDR3 sequence: CATSGRGVDGEKLFF. The CDR3 coding sequence is TGTGCCACCAGTGGGAGAGGAGTGGATGGAGAAAAACTGTTTTTT.

A few counts support this clonotype. The gene calls are TRBV20-1 and TRBJ2-7; TRBD1 matches 9 bases. CDR3 length: 15 amino acids. The germline gives CDR1 DFQATT, CDR2 SNEGSKA (reference sequence). V lost 0 bases to trimming and J lost 5 bases; unmatched junction nucleotides: 8. The CDR3 bases are TGCAGTGCTAGAGATTGCCGGGACAGGGAACACGAGCAGTACTTC. It translates to CSARDCRDREHEQYF.